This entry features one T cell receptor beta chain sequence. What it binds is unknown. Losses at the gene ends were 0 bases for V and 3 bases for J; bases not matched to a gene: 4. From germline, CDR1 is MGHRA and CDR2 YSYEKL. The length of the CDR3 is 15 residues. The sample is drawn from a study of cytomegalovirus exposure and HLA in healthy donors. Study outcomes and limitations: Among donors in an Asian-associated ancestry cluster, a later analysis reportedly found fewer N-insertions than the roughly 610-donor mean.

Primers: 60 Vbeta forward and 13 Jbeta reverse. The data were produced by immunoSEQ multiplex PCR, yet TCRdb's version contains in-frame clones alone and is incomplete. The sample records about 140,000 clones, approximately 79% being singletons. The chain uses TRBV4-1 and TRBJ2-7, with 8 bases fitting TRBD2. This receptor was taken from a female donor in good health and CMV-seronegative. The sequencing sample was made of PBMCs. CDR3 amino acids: CASSQEAGVGYEQYF. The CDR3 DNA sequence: TGCGCCAGCAGCCAAGAAGCGGGAGTTGGCTACGAGCAGTACTTC.